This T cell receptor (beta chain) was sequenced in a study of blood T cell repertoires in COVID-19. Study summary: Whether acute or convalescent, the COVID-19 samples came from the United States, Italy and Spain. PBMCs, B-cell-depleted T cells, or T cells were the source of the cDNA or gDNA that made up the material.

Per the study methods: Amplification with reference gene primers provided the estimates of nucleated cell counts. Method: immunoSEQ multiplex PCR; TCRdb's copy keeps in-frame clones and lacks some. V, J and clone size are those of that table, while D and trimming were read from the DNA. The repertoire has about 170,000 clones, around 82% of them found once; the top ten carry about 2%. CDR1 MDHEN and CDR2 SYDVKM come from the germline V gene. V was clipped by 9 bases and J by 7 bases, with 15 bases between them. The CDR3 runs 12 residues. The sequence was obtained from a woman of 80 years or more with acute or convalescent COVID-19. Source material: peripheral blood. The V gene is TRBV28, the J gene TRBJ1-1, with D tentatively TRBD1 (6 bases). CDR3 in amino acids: CASKTGRGEAFF. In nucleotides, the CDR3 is TGTGCCAGTAAAACAGGGCGAGGTGAAGCTTTCTTT.